These 7 T cell receptor beta chains came from one sample sequenced in a study of cytomegalovirus exposure and HLA in healthy donors. Primers for the PCR totalled 60 Vbeta and 13 Jbeta. Only in-frame clones appear in the TCRdb table, and some are missing; sequencing was by immunoSEQ multiplex PCR. The sample consists of more than 130,000 clones, 80% of them appearing once. Sequenced: PBMCs. These receptors all stem from a man under 40 in good health and CMV-seronegative.

The chain recombines TRBV7-6 with TRBJ2-5, with 10 bases fitting TRBD1. V trimming: 5 bases; J trimming: 4 bases; junction bases outside the gene matches: 10. The germline CDR1 and CDR2 sequences are SGHVS and FNYEAQ. This CDR3 comprises 16 residues. The CDR3 reads CASSQITDRGRETQYF. CDR3 sequence (DNA): TGTGCCAGCAGCCAAATCACGGACAGGGGGAGAGAGACCCAGTACTTC.

This clone has only a few counts. The chain recombines TRBV7-9 with TRBJ2-3, with D possibly TRBD1 on 5 matching bases. The CDR3 spans 18 residues. CDR1 SEHNR and CDR2 FQNEAQ come from the germline V gene (reference sequence). The V and J ends lost 2 bases and 4 bases respectively, with 22 bases between them. CDR3 protein: CASSLIWENEGVADTQYF. CDR3 in DNA: TGTGCCAGCAGCTTAATCTGGGAAAACGAAGGGGTGGCAGATACGCAGTATTTT.

The rearrangement joins TRBV6-4 to TRBJ2-1, with 14 bases matching TRBD2. J was trimmed by 8 bases and V by 9 bases; bases with no gene match: 9. The CDR3 spans 15 residues. Germline CDR1 MRHNA, CDR2 SNTAGT. The CDR3: CASSPGLAGVDEQFF. The CDR3, as DNA: TGTGCCAGTTCGCCGGGACTAGCGGGAGTAGATGAGCAGTTCTTC.

This chain joins TRBV6-1 and TRBJ1-1; perhaps TRBD1 as D (6 bases). The CDR3 totals 15 residues. The germline V gene has CDR1 MNHNS and CDR2 SASEGT. V was cut by 8 bases and J by 6 bases, with 22 bases left in between. DNA for the CDR3: TGTGCCAGCGGATTGGGGGCAGGTACCTACGCTGAAGCTTTCTTT. Translation: CASGLGAGTYAEAFF.

This sequence joins TRBV4-1 and TRBJ2-7, with 7 nucleotides matching TRBD1. Germline CDR1 and CDR2: MGHRA and YSYEKL. The V segment lost 0 bases and the J segment 6 bases; nucleotides outside the gene matches: 8. CDR3 length: 15 residues. CDR3 in amino acids: CASSQDLGTVGEQYF. CDR3 DNA sequence: TGCGCCAGCAGCCAAGATCTGGGGACAGTGGGCGAGCAGTACTTC.

Written as DNA, the CDR3 is TGTGCCATCAGTGAGTCTGCAGGGGGAAATGAAAAACTGTTTTTT. It codes for CAISESAGGNEKLFF. The chain recombines TRBV10-3 with TRBJ1-4; 7 bases map to TRBD1. J lost 5 bases, V lost 0 bases, and 3 bases had no gene match. Germline V gene sequence: CDR1 ENHRY, CDR2 SYGVKD. The CDR3 has 15 residues.

The genes are TRBV6-5 and TRBJ2-7; D is uncertain. The CDR3 is 13 residues long. The germline V gene encodes CDR1 MNHEY and CDR2 SVGAGI. V lost 7 bases and J 5 bases, leaving 15 bases between the germline ends. In DNA, the CDR3 is TGTGCCAGCATCATAAGTAGTGGGCACGAGCAGTACTTC. Translation gives CASIISSGHEQYF.